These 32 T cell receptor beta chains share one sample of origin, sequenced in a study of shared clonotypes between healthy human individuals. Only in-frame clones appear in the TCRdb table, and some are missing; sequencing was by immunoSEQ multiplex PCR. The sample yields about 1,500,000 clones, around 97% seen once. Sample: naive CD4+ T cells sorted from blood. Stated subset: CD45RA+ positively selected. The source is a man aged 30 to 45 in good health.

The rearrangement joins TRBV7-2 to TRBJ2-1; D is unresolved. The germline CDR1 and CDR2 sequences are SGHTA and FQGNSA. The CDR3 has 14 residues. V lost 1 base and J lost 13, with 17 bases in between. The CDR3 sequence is CASSLDPSATYQFF. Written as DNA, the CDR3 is TGTGCCAGCAGCTTAGACCCCAGTGCAACGTACCAGTTCTTC.

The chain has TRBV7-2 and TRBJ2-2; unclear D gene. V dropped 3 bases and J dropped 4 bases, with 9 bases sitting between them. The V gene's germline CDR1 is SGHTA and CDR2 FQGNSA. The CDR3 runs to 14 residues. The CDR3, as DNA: TGTGCCAGCAGCTTCGCCCCGAGCACCGGGGAGCTGTTTTTT. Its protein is CASSFAPSTGELFF.

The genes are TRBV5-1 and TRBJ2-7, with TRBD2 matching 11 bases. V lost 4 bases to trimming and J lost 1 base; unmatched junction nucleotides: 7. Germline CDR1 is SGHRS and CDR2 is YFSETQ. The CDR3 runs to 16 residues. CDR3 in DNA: TGCGCCAGCAGCATCGCCGGGACTAGCGGATCCTACGAGCAGTACTTC. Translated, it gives CASSIAGTSGSYEQYF.

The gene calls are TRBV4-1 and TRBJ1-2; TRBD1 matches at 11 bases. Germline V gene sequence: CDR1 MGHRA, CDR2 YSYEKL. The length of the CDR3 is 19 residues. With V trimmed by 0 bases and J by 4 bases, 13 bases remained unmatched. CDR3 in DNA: TGCGCCAGCAGCCAAGACCCCGGGACAGGGGGAAGACGGGTCTATGGCTACACCTTC. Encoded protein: CASSQDPGTGGRRVYGYTF.

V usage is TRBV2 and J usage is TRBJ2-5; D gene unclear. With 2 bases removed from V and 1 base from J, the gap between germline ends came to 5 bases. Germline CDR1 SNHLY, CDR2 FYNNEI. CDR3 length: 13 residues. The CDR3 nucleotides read TGTGCCAGCAGTGAACCAGCCCAAGAGACCCAGTACTTC. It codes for CASSEPAQETQYF.

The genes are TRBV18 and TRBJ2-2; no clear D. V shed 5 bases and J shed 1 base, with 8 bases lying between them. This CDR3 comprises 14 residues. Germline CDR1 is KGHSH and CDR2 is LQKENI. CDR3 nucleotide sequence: TGTGCCAGCTCAAGTTCCGGGAACACCGGGGAGCTGTTTTTT. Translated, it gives CASSSSGNTGELFF.

CDR3: CASSDGLAYEQYF. CDR3 coding DNA: TGTGCCAGCAGTGACGGACTGGCCTACGAGCAGTACTTC. The rearrangement links TRBV6-1 to TRBJ2-7; D might be TRBD2 (5 bases). This CDR3 is 13 amino acids long. V was clipped by 3 bases and J by 2 bases, with 8 bases between them. Germline V gene data show CDR1 as MNHNS and CDR2 as SASEGT.

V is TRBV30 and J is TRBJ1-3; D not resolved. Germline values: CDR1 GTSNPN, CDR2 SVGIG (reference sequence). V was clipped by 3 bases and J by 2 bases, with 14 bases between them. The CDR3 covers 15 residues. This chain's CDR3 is CAWRMGNGPGNTIYF. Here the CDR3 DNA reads TGTGCCTGGAGGATGGGGAACGGACCTGGAAACACCATATATTTT.

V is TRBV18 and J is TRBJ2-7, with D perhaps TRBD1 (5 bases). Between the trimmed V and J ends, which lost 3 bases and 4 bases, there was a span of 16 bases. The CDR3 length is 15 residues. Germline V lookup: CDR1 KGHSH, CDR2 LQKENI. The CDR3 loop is CASSPLMGPAYEQYF. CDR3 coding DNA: TGTGCCAGCTCACCTTTGATGGGGCCCGCGTACGAGCAGTACTTC.

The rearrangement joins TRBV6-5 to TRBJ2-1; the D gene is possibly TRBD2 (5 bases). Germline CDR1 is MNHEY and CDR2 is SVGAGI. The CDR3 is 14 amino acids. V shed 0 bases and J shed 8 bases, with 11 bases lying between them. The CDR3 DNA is TGTGCCAGCAGTTACTCGGCTAGAGGGTATGAGCAGTTCTTC. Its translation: CASSYSARGYEQFF.

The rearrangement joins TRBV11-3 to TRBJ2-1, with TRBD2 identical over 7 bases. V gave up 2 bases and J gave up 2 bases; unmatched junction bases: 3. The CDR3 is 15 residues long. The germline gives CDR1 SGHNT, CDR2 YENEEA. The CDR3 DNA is TGTGCCAGCAGCTTACGGGCGGGAGCCTACAATGAGCAGTTCTTC. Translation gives CASSLRAGAYNEQFF.

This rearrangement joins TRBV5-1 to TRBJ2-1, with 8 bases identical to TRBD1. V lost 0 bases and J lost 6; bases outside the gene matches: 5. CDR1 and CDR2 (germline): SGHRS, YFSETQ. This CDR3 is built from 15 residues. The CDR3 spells CASSLVRGRPNEQFF. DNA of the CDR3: TGCGCCAGCAGCTTGGTCAGGGGGCGACCCAATGAGCAGTTCTTC. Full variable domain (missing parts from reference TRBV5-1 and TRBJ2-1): KAGVTQTPRYLIKTRGQQVTLSCSPISGHRSVSWYQQTPGQGLQFLFEYFSETQRNKGNFPGRFSGRQFSNSRSEMNVSTLELGDSALYLCASSLVRGRPNEQFFGPGTRLTVL.

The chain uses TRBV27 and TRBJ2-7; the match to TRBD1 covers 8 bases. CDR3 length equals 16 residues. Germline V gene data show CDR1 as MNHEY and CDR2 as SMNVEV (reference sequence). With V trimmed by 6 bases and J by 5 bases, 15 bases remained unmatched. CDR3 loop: CASSRQGIRFYNEQYF. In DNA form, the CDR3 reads TGTGCCAGCAGCCGACAGGGGATTAGATTCTATAACGAGCAGTACTTC.

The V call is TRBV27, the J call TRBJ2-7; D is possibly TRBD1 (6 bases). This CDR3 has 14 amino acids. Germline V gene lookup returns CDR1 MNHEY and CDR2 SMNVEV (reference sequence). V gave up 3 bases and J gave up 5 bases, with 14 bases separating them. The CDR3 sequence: CASSFGSHRDEQYF. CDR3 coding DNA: TGTGCCAGCAGTTTCGGATCCCACAGGGACGAGCAGTACTTC.

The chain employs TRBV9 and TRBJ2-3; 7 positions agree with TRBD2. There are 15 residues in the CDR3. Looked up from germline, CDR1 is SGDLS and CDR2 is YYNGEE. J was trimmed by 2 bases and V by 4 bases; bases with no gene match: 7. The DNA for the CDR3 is TGTGCCAGCAGCCCTCTAGCGGAGTCCACAGATACGCAGTATTTT. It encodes CASSPLAESTDTQYF.

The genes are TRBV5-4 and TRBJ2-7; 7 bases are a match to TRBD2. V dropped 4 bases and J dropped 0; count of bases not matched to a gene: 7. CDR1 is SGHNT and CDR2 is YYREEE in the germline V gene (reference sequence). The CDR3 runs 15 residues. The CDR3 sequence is CASSGSGESSYEQYF. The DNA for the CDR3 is TGTGCCAGCAGCGGAAGCGGGGAGAGCTCCTACGAGCAGTACTTC.

DNA for the CDR3: TGTGCCAGCAGCACCCTCTACGAGCAGTACTTC. It encodes CASSTLYEQYF. The V call is TRBV7-2, the J call TRBJ2-7; D is unclear. Trimming removed 5 bases at V and 3 bases at J, with 5 bases between. The CDR3 consists of 11 residues. Looked up from germline, CDR1 is SGHTA and CDR2 is FQGNSA.

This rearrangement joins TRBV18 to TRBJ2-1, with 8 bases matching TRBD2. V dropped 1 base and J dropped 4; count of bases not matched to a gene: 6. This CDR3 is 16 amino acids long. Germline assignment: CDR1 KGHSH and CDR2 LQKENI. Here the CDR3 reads CASSPLPAGAYNEQFF. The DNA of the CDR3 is TGTGCCAGCTCACCACTTCCAGCGGGAGCTTACAATGAGCAGTTCTTC.

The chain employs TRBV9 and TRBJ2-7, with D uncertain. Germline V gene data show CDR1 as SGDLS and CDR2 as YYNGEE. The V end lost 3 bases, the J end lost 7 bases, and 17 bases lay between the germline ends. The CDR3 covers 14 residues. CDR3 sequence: CASSADPSSREQYF. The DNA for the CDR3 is TGTGCCAGCAGCGCCGACCCCTCTTCGCGGGAGCAGTACTTC.

CDR3 coding DNA: TGTGCCAGCGGGGGACAGGACCCGCTTGGAAACACCATATATTTT. This sequence encodes CASGGQDPLGNTIYF. V usage is TRBV9 and J usage is TRBJ1-3; 8 bases align to TRBD1. V was clipped by 7 bases and J by 3 bases; unmatched bases: 9. CDR1 is SGDLS, CDR2 YYNGEE, per germline. The CDR3 totals 15 residues.

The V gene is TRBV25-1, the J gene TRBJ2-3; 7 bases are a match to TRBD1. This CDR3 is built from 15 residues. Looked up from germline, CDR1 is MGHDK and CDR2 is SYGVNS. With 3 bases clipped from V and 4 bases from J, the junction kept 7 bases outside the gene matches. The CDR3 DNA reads TGTGCCAGCAGTGATCTACAGGGGATTGCAGATACGCAGTATTTT. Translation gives CASSDLQGIADTQYF. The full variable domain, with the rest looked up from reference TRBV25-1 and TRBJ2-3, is EADIYQTPRYLVIGTGKKITLECSQTMGHDKMYWYQQDPGMELHLIHYSYGVNSTEKGDLSSESTVSRIRTEHFPLTLESARPSHTSQYLCASSDLQGIADTQYFGPGTRLTVL.

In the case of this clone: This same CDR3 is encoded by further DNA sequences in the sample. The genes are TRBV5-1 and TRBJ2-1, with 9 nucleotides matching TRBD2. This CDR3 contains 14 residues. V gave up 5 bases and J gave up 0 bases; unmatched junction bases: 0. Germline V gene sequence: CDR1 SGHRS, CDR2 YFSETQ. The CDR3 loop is CASRLAGSYNEQFF. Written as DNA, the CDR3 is TGCGCCAGCAGACTAGCGGGCTCCTACAATGAGCAGTTCTTC.

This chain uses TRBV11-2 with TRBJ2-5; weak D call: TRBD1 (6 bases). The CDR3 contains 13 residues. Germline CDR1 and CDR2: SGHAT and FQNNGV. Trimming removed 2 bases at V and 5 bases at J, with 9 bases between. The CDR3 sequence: CASSLQGIETQYF. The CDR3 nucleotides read TGTGCCAGCAGCTTACAGGGGATCGAGACCCAGTACTTC.

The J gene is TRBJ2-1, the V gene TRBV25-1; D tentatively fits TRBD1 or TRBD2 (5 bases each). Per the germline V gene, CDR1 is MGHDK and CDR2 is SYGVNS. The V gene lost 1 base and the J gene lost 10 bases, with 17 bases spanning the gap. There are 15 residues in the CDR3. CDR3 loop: CASSEFGPLGVEQFF. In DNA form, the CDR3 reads TGTGCCAGCAGTGAATTCGGTCCGTTGGGGGTCGAGCAGTTCTTC.

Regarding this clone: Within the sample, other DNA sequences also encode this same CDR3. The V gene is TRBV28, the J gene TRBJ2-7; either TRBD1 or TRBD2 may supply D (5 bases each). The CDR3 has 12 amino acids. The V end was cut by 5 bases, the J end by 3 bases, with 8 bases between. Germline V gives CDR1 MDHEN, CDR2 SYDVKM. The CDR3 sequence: CASSAGSYEQYF. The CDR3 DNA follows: TGTGCCAGCAGTGCAGGGAGCTACGAGCAGTACTTC.

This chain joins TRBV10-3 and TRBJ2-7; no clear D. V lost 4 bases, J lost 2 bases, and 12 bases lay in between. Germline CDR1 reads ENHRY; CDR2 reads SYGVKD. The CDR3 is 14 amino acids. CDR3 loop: CAISGNKGAYEQYF. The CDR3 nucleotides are TGTGCCATCAGTGGGAATAAGGGCGCCTACGAGCAGTACTTC.

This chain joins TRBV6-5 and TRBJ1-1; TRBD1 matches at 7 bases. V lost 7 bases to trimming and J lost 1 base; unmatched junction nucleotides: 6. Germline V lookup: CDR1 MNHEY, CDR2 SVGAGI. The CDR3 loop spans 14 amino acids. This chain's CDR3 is CASTTGPSNTEAFF. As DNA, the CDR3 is TGTGCCAGCACGACAGGGCCCTCGAACACTGAAGCTTTCTTT.

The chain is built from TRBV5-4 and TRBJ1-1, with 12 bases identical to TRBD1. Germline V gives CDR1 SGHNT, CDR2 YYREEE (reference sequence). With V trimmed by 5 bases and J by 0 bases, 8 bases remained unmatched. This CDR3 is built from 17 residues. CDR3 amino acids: CASRPGQGAGMNTEAFF. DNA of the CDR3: TGTGCCAGCAGACCGGGACAGGGGGCAGGAATGAACACTGAAGCTTTCTTT.

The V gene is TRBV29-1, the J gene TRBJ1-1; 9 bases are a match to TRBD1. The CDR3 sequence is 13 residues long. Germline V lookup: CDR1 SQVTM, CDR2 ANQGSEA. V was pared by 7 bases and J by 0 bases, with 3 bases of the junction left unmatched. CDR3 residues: CSAGTGMNTEAFF. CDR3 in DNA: TGCAGCGCGGGGACAGGGATGAACACTGAAGCTTTCTTT.

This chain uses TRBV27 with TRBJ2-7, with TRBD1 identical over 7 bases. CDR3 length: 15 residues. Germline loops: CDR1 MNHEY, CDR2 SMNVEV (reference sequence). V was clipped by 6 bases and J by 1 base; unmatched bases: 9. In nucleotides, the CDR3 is TGTGCCAGCAGCTTAAACAGGGGATATTCCTACGAGCAGTACTTC. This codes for CASSLNRGYSYEQYF.

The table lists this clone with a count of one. The CDR3 region has the DNA TGTGCCAGCTCCCTTTTGACGCAAGAGACCCAGTACTTC. Translation: CASSLLTQETQYF. The chain joins TRBV7-6 to TRBJ2-5, with no clear D. V was clipped by 8 bases and J by 2 bases, with 12 bases between them. The CDR3 spans 13 residues. The germline V gene has CDR1 SGHVS and CDR2 FNYEAQ.

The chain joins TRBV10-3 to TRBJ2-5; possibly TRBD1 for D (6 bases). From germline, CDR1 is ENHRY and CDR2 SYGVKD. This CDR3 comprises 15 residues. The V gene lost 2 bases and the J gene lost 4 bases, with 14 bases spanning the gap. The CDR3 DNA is TGTGCCATCAGTGAGGGGCAGGGGCTCGGAGAGACCCAGTACTTC. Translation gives CAISEGQGLGETQYF.